This T cell receptor (beta chain) is drawn from a study of blood T cell repertoires in COVID-19. Study overall: Italy, Spain and the United States were the sources of the convalescent and acute COVID-19 samples.

Original methodology: Amplifying reference gene primers gave estimates of nucleated cell counts. Method: immunoSEQ multiplex PCR; TCRdb's copy keeps in-frame clones and lacks some. The V and J calls and the clone size are those of that table, but D and trimming were determined from the DNA. The sample has a few hundred thousand clones; approximately 82% are singletons. The CDR3 contains 17 residues. Germline values: CDR1 LNHDA, CDR2 SQIVND (reference sequence). Trimming stripped 5 bases from V and 3 bases from J, with 22 bases between. The chain has TRBV19 and TRBJ1-2; possibly TRBD1 for D (6 bases). Sequenced sample: peripheral blood. The TCR was taken from a man aged 25-45 years who had recovered from COVID-19. The chain's CDR3 is CASSPLPSGAVYYGYTF. CDR3 nucleotide sequence: TGTGCCAGTAGTCCCCTTCCCTCAGGGGCTGTCTACTATGGCTACACCTTC.